This T cell receptor (beta chain) was identified in a study of cytomegalovirus exposure and HLA in healthy donors. PCR involved 60 Vbeta and 13 Jbeta primers. Using immunoSEQ multiplex PCR, the repertoire was profiled, and TCRdb retains in-frame clones only, with some absent. The sample yields 95,000 to 150,000 clones, around 85% seen once. This clone showed up just a few times. The sequence came from a man aged 30-40 years in good health and CMV-seronegative. The sample was PBMCs.

The CDR3 loop is CASSRLGRGAVTDTQYF. CDR3 nucleotides: TGCGCCAGCAGCCGCCTAGGTCGGGGGGCCGTCACGGATACGCAGTATTTT. This chain connects TRBV5-1 to TRBJ2-3; D might be TRBD2 (7 bases). V was cut by 4 bases and J by 6 bases, with 24 bases left in between. The CDR3 sequence is 17 residues long. Per the germline V gene, CDR1 is SGHRS and CDR2 is YFSETQ.